This T cell receptor beta chain emerged from a study of blood T cells in healthy people across ages. Study conclusions and caveats: Older individuals had lower TCR beta diversity per million T cells (the decline was roughly linear). Unsorted PBMCs ruled out conclusive naive versus antigen-experienced comparison.

Trimming removed 7 bases at V and 13 bases at J, with 26 bases between. Germline CDR1 reads SGHTA; CDR2 reads FQGNSA. CDR3 size: 15 residues. For the second PCR, which ran for about 7 to 11 cycles, a sample-barcoded 5' primer and a J-beta primer mix were used. From the 5' RACE reads, TCRdb called clonotypes with MiXCR, one entry per CDR3 protein. This sample carries roughly 700,000 distinct CDR3 sequences, about half of them seen once, and the ten largest clones take roughly 31%. Of note for this clonotype: Its antigen is undetermined.

Sequencing was carried out using blood. The chain employs TRBV7-2 and TRBJ2-1, with D maybe TRBD2 (6 bases). The source is a woman aged 60-70 years in good health. The CDR3 DNA follows: TGTGCCAGCAACAAGGGTGGGCGGGGTCAAGAGACCCAGTTCTTC. It yields the protein CASNKGGRGQETQFF.